The 20 T cell receptor beta chains in this list originate from one sample, sequenced in a study of blood T cell repertoires in COVID-19. This table comes from immunoSEQ multiplex PCR, and its TCRdb copy is limited to in-frame clones, with some not included. The sample carries fewer than 350,000 clones, more than 70% recorded once. The sample taken for sequencing was PBMCs or T cells enriched from blood (not recorded which). Source of these receptors: a woman aged 25 to 39 who had been exposed to COVID-19.

The genes are TRBV6-5 and TRBJ2-5; tentatively, D is TRBD2 (6 bases). Germline V gives CDR1 MNHEY, CDR2 SVGAGI. This CDR3 region has 13 residues. V was cut by 7 bases and J by 5 bases, with 14 bases left in between. CDR3 DNA: TGTGCCAGCATCGGGGGAGTGGGGGAGACCCAGTACTTC. It codes for CASIGGVGETQYF.

This chain links TRBV6-1 with TRBJ2-1, with TRBD2 matching 15 bases. This CDR3 is built from 17 residues. The J segment lost 7 bases and the V segment lost 4 bases, leaving 8 bases of the junction unmatched. The V gene's germline CDR1 is MNHNS and CDR2 SASEGT. CDR3 region: CASSGQWTSGRGNEQFF. The CDR3 coding sequence is TGTGCCAGCAGTGGGCAATGGACTAGCGGGAGGGGGAATGAGCAGTTCTTC.

This chain joins TRBV18 and TRBJ2-1, with D hard to call. The CDR3 totals 13 residues. Between the trimmed V and J ends, which lost 4 bases and 5 bases, there was a span of 9 bases. Germline lookup yields CDR1 KGHSH and CDR2 LQKENI. The CDR3 DNA follows: TGTGCCAGCTCACTTCAGGATAACAATGAGCAGTTCTTC. Translated: CASSLQDNNEQFF.

This chain joins TRBV13 and TRBJ1-3; possibly TRBD1 for D (5 bases). The V end was cut by 8 bases, the J end by 0 bases, with 14 bases between. In germline, CDR1 is PRHDT, CDR2 FYEKMQ (reference sequence). The CDR3 loop spans 15 amino acids. The CDR3 bases are TGTGCCAGCTCTCTAGGGGCCTTCTCTGGAAACACCATATATTTT. This translates into CASSLGAFSGNTIYF.

The chain employs TRBV12-5 and TRBJ1-1; no reliable D call. Germline-derived CDR1 and CDR2 are LGHNT and FRNRAP. This CDR3 is built from 17 residues. V was shortened by 0 bases and J by 0 bases, with 14 bases between the two germline ends. CDR3 sequence: CASGLVVSKQLNTEAFF. The CDR3 DNA follows: TGTGCTAGTGGTTTGGTAGTTTCCAAGCAATTGAACACTGAAGCTTTCTTT.

The chain has TRBV28 and TRBJ2-1; 8 nucleotides match TRBD2. This CDR3 is built from 14 residues. V trimming: 6 bases; J trimming: 6 bases; junction bases outside the gene matches: 7. Germline V gene data show CDR1 as MDHEN and CDR2 as SYDVKM. CDR3 loop: CASRLAEIRNEQFF. In nucleotides, the CDR3 is TGTGCCAGCAGACTAGCGGAGATTCGCAATGAGCAGTTCTTC.

The chain has TRBV28 and TRBJ1-6; perhaps TRBD1 as D (5 bases). The ends were cut back, 3 bases at V and 9 bases at J, with 9 bases in the middle. This CDR3 is 13 amino acids long. Germline V lookup: CDR1 MDHEN, CDR2 SYDVKM. CDR3 DNA: TGTGCCAGCAGTTTGGGGGAGGGTTCACCCCTCCACTTT. Amino acid sequence: CASSLGEGSPLHF.

The J gene is TRBJ1-2, the V gene TRBV28, with D perhaps TRBD1 (5 bases). The ends were cut back, 1 base at V and 5 bases at J, with 11 bases in the middle. CDR3 size: 14 residues. Germline CDR1 MDHEN, CDR2 SYDVKM. Written as DNA, the CDR3 is TGTGCCAGCAGTTTATCGGGGACTCTATATGGCTACACCTTC. Amino acids: CASSLSGTLYGYTF.

The rearrangement links TRBV10-1 to TRBJ2-1; D is possibly TRBD2 (7 bases). The CDR3 has 15 amino acids. The ends were cut back, 6 bases at V and 6 bases at J, with 18 bases in the middle. Germline loops: CDR1 WNHNN, CDR2 SYGVQD (reference sequence). CDR3 bases: TGCGCCAGCAGCGCGGGGGCAGGCCCCACCAATGAGCAGTTCTTC. The encoded protein is CASSAGAGPTNEQFF.

The chain carries TRBV10-3 and TRBJ2-4, with D tentatively TRBD1 (6 bases). Germline-derived CDR1 and CDR2 are ENHRY and SYGVKD. Trimming took 3 bases from V and 5 from J, leaving 11 bases between them. The CDR3 contains 14 residues. The DNA for the CDR3 is TGTGCCATCAGTGAACGGCAGGGGCAAAACATTCAGTACTTC. Encoded protein: CAISERQGQNIQYF.

The V and J genes are TRBV12-3 or TRBV12-4 and TRBJ2-2; 7 nucleotides agree with TRBD2. V was pared by 2 bases and J by 13 bases, with 4 bases of the junction left unmatched. The CDR3 length is 12 residues. The CDR3 DNA follows: TGTGCCAGCAGTTTAAGCGGGGTTGGGCTGTTTTTT. As protein: CASSLSGVGLFF.

The chain recombines TRBV27 with TRBJ2-7; 7 positions match TRBD2. The CDR3 spans 15 residues. V lost 4 bases and J lost 0; bases outside the gene matches: 6. Germline lookup yields CDR1 MNHEY and CDR2 SMNVEV (reference sequence). CDR3 coding DNA: TGTGCCAGCAGTTCGGCGGGAGCCGCCTCCTACGAGCAGTACTTC. Translated, it gives CASSSAGAASYEQYF.

The count of this clone is one. CDR3: CASSWGGYEQYF. DNA for the CDR3: TGTGCCAGCAGTTGGGGGGGCTACGAGCAGTACTTC. V and J are TRBV6-5 and TRBJ2-7; TRBD2 matches at 7 bases. The germline CDR1 and CDR2 sequences are MNHEY and SVGAGI. V was clipped by 4 bases and J by 3 bases; unmatched bases: 0. The CDR3 contains 12 residues.

The V call is TRBV27, the J call TRBJ2-3; TRBD2 agrees at 10 bases. The CDR3 spans 15 residues. Germline values: CDR1 MNHEY, CDR2 SMNVEV (reference sequence). The ends lost 3 bases at V and 0 bases at J; junction bases unmatched: 0. The CDR3 spells CASSLGLASTDTQYF. The CDR3 nucleotides are TGTGCCAGCAGTTTGGGACTAGCGAGCACAGATACGCAGTATTTT.

This chain links TRBV5-1 with TRBJ2-2, with D possibly being TRBD2 (6 bases). The CDR3 runs 15 residues. Germline assignment: CDR1 SGHRS and CDR2 YFSETQ. The V end was cut by 2 bases, the J end by 5 bases, with 13 bases between. The CDR3 reads CASSFLIAATGELFF. The CDR3 DNA sequence: TGCGCCAGCAGCTTTCTCATAGCGGCGACCGGGGAGCTGTTTTTT.

The chain links TRBV11-2 to TRBJ2-5; possible D gene TRBD2, 5 bases. Germline CDR1 and CDR2: SGHAT and FQNNGV. V was cut by 7 bases and J by 7 bases, with 28 bases left in between. The CDR3 has 17 amino acids. The CDR3 sequence is CASTPGSVGGITPTQYF. DNA of the CDR3: TGTGCCAGCACCCCCGGGTCGGTCGGAGGTATTACCCCGACCCAGTACTTC.

J is TRBJ1-2 and V is TRBV5-1; TRBD1 matches 8 bases. The junction had 11 bases not matched to a gene; V was cut back by 1 base and J by 3 bases. The CDR3 totals 17 residues. Per the germline V gene, CDR1 is SGHRS and CDR2 is YFSETQ. In nucleotides, the CDR3 is TGCGCCAGCAGCTTGACCCACAGGGGGTCAAATCACTATGGCTACACCTTC. It translates to CASSLTHRGSNHYGYTF.

The chain employs TRBV25-1 and TRBJ2-3; 13 bases are a match to TRBD2. Germline assignment: CDR1 MGHDK and CDR2 SYGVNS. V dropped 5 bases and J dropped 4; count of bases not matched to a gene: 12. The CDR3 has 18 amino acids. Here the CDR3 reads CASSTTSGRASWSDTQYF. DNA of the CDR3: TGTGCCAGCAGTACAACTAGCGGGAGGGCCTCATGGTCAGATACGCAGTATTTT.

This rearrangement joins TRBV15 to TRBJ2-3, with D possibly matching TRBD1 (6 bases). Trimming left V 0 bases short and J 3 bases short, with 13 bases between. Germline assignment: CDR1 LNHNV and CDR2 YYDKDF (reference sequence). This CDR3 spans 16 amino acids. CDR3 sequence: CATSRDTGWATDTQYF. As DNA, the CDR3 is TGTGCCACCAGCAGAGATACAGGGTGGGCAACAGATACGCAGTATTTT.

The chain combines TRBV11-2 with TRBJ1-5, with D possibly matching TRBD1 (6 bases). Germline-derived CDR1 and CDR2 are SGHAT and FQNNGV. V was trimmed by 1 base and J by 7 bases, leaving 8 bases between them. This CDR3 is built from 13 residues. DNA of the CDR3: TGTGCCAGCAGCTTAGGGGGGCAGCAGCCCCAGCATTTT. It specifies CASSLGGQQPQHF.